A selection of T cell receptor beta chains follows, all from one sample in a study of T cell changes during pregnancy in multiple sclerosis. Profiled with immunoSEQ multiplex PCR; TCRdb holds only in-frame clones, not every one. The sample records 85,000 to 100,000 clones, approximately 90% being singletons. Sequences were derived from peripheral blood, sampled before pregnancy. The receptors derive from a female donor with multiple sclerosis, enrolled in a pregnancy study. The CDR3 runs from the conserved cysteine through the conserved F or W. A D gene is named only where the DNA matches it firmly. Clone size is shown for a subset of rows, as once, few, many or a class of expanded clone.

V gene,D gene,J gene,clone size,CDR3 protein,CDR3 DNA
TRBV6-5,TRBD1,TRBJ1-6,NA,CASSYRTGRAGSPLHF,TGTGCCAGCAGTTACCGGACAGGGCGAGCGGGATCACCCCTCCACTTT
TRBV5-1,NA,TRBJ1-5,NA,CASSLGRDNQPQHF,TGCGCCAGCAGCTTGGGCAGGGACAATCAGCCCCAGCATTTT
TRBV4-2,TRBD1,TRBJ1-1,NA,CASSQGGRQGMEAFF,TGTGCCAGCAGCCAAGGAGGGAGACAGGGTATGGAAGCTTTCTTT
TRBV2,TRBD1,TRBJ1-4,NA,CAGGGQGSTNEKLFF,TGTGCCGGGGGGGGACAGGGGTCAACTAATGAAAAACTGTTTTTT
TRBV4-3,NA,TRBJ1-1,NA,CASSPEVVDTEAFF,TGCGCCAGCAGTCCAGAGGTTGTGGACACTGAAGCTTTCTTT
TRBV9,TRBD2,TRBJ2-1,NA,CASSLGGGYNEQFF,TGTGCCAGCAGCCTGGGGGGGGGCTACAATGAGCAGTTCTTC
TRBV19,TRBD1,TRBJ1-6,NA,CASSIDSVRTGAYNSPLHF,TGTGCCAGTAGTATAGATTCGGTGCGGACAGGGGCCTATAATTCACCCCTCCACTTT
TRBV23-1,NA,TRBJ2-7,NA,CASSPRGPYEQYF,TGCGCCAGCAGTCCTAGGGGCCCTTACGAGCAGTACTTC
TRBV5-1,TRBD1,TRBJ2-1,NA,CASSYGTGSHEQFF,TGCGCCAGCAGCTACGGGACAGGGAGCCATGAGCAGTTCTTC
TRBV5-1,TRBD1,TRBJ1-1,NA,CASSLILMGQGVGNTEAFF,TGCGCCAGCAGCTTAATTCTAATGGGACAGGGAGTTGGGAACACTGAAGCTTTCTTT
TRBV5-1,TRBD1,TRBJ1-2,NA,CASSLRQGANYGYAF,TGCGCCAGCAGCCTCCGACAGGGGGCTAACTATGGCTACGCCTTC
TRBV4-2,NA,TRBJ2-6,NA,CASSQSALVPGGANVLTF,TGTGCCAGCAGCCAATCCGCATTAGTTCCGGGGGGGGCCAACGTCCTGACTTTC
TRBV7-9,NA,TRBJ1-5,once,CASSLWAANSNQPQHF,TGTGCCAGCAGCTTATGGGCTGCTAATAGCAATCAGCCCCAGCATTTT
TRBV18,TRBD2,TRBJ2-1,NA,CASSPRGLAGYEQFF,TGTGCCAGCTCACCACGAGGACTAGCGGGTTATGAGCAGTTCTTC
TRBV18,NA,TRBJ1-1,NA,CASSERGEEAFF,TGTGCCAGCTCCGAACGGGGGGAAGAAGCTTTCTTT
TRBV9,NA,TRBJ1-2,once,CASGGTTKITSNYGYTF,TGTGCCAGCGGAGGGACTACGAAAATTACTTCTAACTATGGCTACACCTTC
TRBV14,TRBD2,TRBJ2-1,NA,CASSPAGLAATRGQFF,TGTGCCAGCAGCCCCGCGGGACTAGCGGCTACAAGGGGGCAGTTCTTC
TRBV9,TRBD1,TRBJ2-3,NA,CASSFRDRDTDTQYF,TGTGCCAGCAGCTTCCGGGACAGGGACACAGATACGCAGTATTTT
TRBV7-6,TRBD1,TRBJ2-7,once,CASSPDRAYEQYF,TGTGCCAGCAGCCCGGACAGGGCCTACGAGCAGTACTTC
TRBV2,NA,TRBJ1-1,few,CASSVGREGEAFF,TGTGCCAGCAGTGTCGGCAGGGAAGGGGAAGCTTTCTTT
TRBV7-9,NA,TRBJ2-7,NA,CASSSGSVEQYF,TGTGCCAGCAGCTCGGGTTCCGTCGAGCAGTACTTC
TRBV7-9,TRBD1,TRBJ2-2,NA,CASSLPPGQGSGELFF,TGTGCCAGCAGCTTACCCCCGGGACAGGGTTCCGGGGAGCTGTTTTTT
TRBV7-8,TRBD2,TRBJ2-1,NA,CASSLGTSGRISEQFF,TGTGCCAGCAGCTTAGGGACTAGCGGGAGGATAAGTGAGCAGTTCTTC
TRBV4-3,NA,TRBJ2-6,NA,CASSQARGSGANVLTF,TGCGCCAGCAGCCAAGCGCGGGGCTCTGGGGCCAACGTCCTGACTTTC
TRBV12-5,TRBD1,TRBJ1-1,NA,CASGLVIGQGSTEAFF,TGTGCTAGTGGTTTGGTGATAGGACAGGGCAGCACTGAAGCTTTCTTT
TRBV6-5,NA,TRBJ1-1,NA,CASSRGAGNTEAFF,TGTGCCAGCAGTCGCGGGGCGGGAAACACTGAAGCTTTCTTT
TRBV2,NA,TRBJ1-3,NA,CASSGIANTIYF,TGTGCCAGCAGTGGCATCGCGAACACCATATATTTT
TRBV6-6,NA,TRBJ2-7,NA,CASNGGSYEQYF,TGTGCCAGCAATGGCGGGTCCTACGAGCAGTACTTC